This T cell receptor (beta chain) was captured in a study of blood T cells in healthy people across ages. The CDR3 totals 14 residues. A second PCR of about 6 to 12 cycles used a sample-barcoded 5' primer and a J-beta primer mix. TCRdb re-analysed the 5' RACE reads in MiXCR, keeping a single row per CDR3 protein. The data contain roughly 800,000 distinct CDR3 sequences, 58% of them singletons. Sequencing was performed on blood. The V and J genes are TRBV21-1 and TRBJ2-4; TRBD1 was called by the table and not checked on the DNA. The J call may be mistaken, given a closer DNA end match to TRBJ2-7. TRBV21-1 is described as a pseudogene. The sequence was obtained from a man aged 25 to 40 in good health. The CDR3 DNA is TGTGCCAGCAGCAAACCTCCGATGACAGACGAGCAGTACTTC. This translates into CASSKPPMTDEQYF.